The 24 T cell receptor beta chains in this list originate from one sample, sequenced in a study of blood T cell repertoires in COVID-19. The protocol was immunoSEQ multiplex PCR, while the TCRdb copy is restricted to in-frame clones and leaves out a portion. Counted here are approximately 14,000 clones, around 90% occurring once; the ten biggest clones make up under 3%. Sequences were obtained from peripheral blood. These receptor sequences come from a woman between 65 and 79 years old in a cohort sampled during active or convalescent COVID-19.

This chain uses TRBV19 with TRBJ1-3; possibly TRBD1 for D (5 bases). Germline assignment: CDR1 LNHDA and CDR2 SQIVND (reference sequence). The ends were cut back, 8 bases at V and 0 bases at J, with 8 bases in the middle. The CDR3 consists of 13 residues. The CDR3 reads CASPDNSGNTIYF. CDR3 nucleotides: TGTGCCAGTCCGGACAACTCTGGAAACACCATATATTTT.

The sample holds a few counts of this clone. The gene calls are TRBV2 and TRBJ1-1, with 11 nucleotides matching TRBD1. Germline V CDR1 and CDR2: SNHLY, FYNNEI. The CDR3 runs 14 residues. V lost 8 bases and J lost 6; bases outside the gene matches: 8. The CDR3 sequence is CASLGQGAVAEAFF. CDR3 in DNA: TGTGCCAGCCTTGGACAGGGGGCCGTCGCTGAAGCTTTCTTT.

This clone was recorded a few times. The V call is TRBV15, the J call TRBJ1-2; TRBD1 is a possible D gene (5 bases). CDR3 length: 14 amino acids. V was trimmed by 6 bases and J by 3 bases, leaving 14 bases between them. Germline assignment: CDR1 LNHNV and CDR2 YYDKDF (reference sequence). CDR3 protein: CATRSSGRDYGYTF. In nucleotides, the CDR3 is TGTGCCACCAGGTCATCGGGCAGGGACTATGGCTACACCTTC.

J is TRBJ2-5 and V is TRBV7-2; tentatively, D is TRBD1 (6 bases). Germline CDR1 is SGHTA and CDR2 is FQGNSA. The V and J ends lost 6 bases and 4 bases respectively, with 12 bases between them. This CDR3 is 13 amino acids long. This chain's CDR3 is CASSKQGLETQYF. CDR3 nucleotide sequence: TGTGCCAGCAGTAAACAGGGTTTAGAGACCCAGTACTTC. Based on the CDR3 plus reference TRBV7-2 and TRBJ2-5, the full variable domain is GAGVSQSPSNKVTEKGKDVELRCDPISGHTALYWYRQSLGQGLEFLIYFQGNSAPDKSGLPSDRFSAERTGGSVSTLTIQRTQQEDSAVYLCASSKQGLETQYFGPGTRLLVL.

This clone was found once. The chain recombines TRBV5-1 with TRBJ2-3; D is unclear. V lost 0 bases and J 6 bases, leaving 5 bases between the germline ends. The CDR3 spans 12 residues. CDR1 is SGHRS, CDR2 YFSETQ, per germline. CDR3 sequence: CASSLGRDTQYF. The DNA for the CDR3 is TGCGCCAGCAGCTTGGGTCGGGATACGCAGTATTTT.

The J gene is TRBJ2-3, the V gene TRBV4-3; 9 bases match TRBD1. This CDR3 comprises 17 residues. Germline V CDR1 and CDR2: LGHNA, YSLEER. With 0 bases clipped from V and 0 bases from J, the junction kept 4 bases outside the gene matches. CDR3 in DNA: TGCGCCAGCAGCCAAGATGGGGGACAGGGTAGCACAGATACGCAGTATTTT. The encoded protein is CASSQDGGQGSTDTQYF.

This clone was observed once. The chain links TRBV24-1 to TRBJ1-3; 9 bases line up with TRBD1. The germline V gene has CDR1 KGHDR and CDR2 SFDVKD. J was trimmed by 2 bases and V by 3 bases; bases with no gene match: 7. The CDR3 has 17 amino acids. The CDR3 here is CATSDAAGQGTGNTIYF. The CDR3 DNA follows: TGTGCCACCAGTGATGCCGCGGGACAGGGAACTGGAAACACCATATATTTT.

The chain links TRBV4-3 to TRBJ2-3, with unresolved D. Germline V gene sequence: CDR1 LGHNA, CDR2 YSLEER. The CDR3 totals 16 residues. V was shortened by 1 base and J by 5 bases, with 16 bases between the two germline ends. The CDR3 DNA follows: TGCGCCAGCAGCCAAGTTTTGAGGAGACGCAGAGATACGCAGTATTTT. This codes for CASSQVLRRRRDTQYF.

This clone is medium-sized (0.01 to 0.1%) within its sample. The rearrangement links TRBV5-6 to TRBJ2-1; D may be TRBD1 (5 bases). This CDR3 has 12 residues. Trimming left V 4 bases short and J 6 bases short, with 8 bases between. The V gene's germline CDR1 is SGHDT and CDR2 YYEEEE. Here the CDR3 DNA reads TGTGCCAGCAGCCTACAGGTCAATGAGCAGTTCTTC. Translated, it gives CASSLQVNEQFF.

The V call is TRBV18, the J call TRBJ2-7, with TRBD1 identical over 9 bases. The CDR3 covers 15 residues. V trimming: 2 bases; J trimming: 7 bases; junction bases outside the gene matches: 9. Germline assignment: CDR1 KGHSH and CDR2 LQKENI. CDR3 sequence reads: CASSPRDRVSTEQYF. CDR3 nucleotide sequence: TGTGCCAGCTCACCAAGGGACAGGGTCAGCACGGAGCAGTACTTC.

The CDR3 nucleotides are TGCGCCAGCAGCGGTCGACAGGGATTGGGCCAAGAGACCCAGTACTTC. It specifies CASSGRQGLGQETQYF. This rearrangement joins TRBV4-1 to TRBJ2-5; TRBD1 aligns across 7 bases. After removal of 5 bases from V and 1 base from J, the junction contained 10 bases not matched to a gene. The CDR3 runs to 16 residues. Per germline, CDR1 MGHRA and CDR2 YSYEKL.

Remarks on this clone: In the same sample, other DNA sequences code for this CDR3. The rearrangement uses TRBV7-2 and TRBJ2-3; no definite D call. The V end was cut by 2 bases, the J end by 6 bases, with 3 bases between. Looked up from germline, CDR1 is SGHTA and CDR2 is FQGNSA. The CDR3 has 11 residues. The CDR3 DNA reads TGTGCCAGCAGCTTACCGGATACGCAGTATTTT. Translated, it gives CASSLPDTQYF.

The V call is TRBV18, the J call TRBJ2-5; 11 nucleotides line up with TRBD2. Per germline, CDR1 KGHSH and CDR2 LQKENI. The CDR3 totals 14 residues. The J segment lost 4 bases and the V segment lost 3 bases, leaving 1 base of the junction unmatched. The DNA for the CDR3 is TGTGCCAGCTCACCCGGGACTAGCGGAGAGACCCAGTACTTC. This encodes CASSPGTSGETQYF. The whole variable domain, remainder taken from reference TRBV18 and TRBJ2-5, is NAGVMQNPRHLVRRRGQEARLRCSPMKGHSHVYWYRQLPEEGLKFMVYLQKENIIDESGMPKERFSAEFPKEGPSILRIQQVVRGDSAAYFCASSPGTSGETQYFGPGTRLLVL.

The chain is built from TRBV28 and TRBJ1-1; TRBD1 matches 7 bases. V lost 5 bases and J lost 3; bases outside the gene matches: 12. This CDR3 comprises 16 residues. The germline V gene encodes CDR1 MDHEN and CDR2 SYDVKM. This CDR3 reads CASSTPTTGMDTEAFF. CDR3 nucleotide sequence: TGTGCCAGCAGTACCCCGACGACAGGGATGGACACTGAAGCTTTCTTT.

In DNA form, the CDR3 reads TGTGCCAGCAGCCAGGGACTAGCGGGGGTCGAGACCCAGTACTTC. Protein product: CASSQGLAGVETQYF. The genes are TRBV14 and TRBJ2-5; 14 positions agree with TRBD2. Germline values: CDR1 SGHDN, CDR2 FVKESK. The V gene end was trimmed by 3 bases and the J gene end by 5 bases; junction bases not matched to a gene: 2. This CDR3 is built from 15 residues.

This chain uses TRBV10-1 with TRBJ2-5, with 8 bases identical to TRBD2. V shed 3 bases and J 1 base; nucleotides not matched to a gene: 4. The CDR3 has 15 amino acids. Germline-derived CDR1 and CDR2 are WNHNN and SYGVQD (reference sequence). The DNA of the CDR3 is TGCGCCAGCAGTGATGGGACTAGGGGCCAAGAGACCCAGTACTTC. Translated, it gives CASSDGTRGQETQYF.

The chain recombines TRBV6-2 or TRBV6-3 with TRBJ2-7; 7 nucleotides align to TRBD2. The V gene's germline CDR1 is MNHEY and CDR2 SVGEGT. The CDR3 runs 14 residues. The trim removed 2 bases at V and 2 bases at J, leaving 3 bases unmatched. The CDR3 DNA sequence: TGTGCCAGCAGTTACGCGGGACTACCCTACGAGCAGTACTTC. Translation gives CASSYAGLPYEQYF.

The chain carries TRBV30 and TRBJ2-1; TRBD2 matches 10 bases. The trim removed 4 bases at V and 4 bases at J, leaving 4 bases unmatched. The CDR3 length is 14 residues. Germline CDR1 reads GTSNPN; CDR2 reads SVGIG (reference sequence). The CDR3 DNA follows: TGTGCCTGGAAAGAGCGGGGGGGATACAATGAGCAGTTCTTC. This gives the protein CAWKERGGYNEQFF.

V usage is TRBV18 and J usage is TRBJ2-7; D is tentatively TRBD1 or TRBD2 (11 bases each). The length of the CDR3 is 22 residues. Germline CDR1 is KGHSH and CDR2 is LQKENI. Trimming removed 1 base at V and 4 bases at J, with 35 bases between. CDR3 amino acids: CASSPRGQGALAGGRFSYEQYF. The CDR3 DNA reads TGTGCCAGCTCACCACGCGGACAGGGGGCTCTAGCGGGGGGCCGTTTTTCTTACGAGCAGTACTTC.

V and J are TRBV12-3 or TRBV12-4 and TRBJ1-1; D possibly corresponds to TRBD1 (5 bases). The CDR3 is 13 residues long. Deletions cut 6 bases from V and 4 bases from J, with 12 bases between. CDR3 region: CASSQGSATEAFF. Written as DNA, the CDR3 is TGTGCCAGCAGCCAGGGTTCTGCCACTGAAGCTTTCTTT.

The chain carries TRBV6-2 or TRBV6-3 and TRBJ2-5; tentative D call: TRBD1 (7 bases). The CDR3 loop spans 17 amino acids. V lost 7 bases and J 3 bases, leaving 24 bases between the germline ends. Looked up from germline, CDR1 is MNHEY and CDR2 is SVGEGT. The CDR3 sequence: CASTPVRGALRKETQYF. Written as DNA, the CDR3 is TGTGCCAGCACCCCGGTCAGGGGGGCACTACGGAAAGAGACCCAGTACTTC.

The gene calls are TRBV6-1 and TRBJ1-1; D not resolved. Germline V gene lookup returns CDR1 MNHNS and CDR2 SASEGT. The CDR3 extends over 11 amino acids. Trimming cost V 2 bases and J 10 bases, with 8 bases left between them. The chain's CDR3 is CASSESLGAFF. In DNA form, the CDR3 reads TGTGCCAGCAGTGAAAGTCTAGGAGCTTTCTTT.

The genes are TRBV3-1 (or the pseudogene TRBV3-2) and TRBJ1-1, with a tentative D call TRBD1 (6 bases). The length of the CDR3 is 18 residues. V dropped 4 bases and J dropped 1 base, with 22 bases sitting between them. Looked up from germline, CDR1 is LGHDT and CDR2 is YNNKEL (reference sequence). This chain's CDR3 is CASSPRVYLQGRNTEAFF. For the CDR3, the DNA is TGTGCCAGCAGCCCCCGCGTATACCTTCAGGGGAGGAACACTGAAGCTTTCTTT.

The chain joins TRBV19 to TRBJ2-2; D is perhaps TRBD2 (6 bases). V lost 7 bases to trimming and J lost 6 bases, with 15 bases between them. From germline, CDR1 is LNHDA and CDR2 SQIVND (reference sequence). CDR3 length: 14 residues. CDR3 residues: CASTSFREAGELFF. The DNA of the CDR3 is TGTGCCAGTACCTCATTCAGGGAGGCCGGGGAGCTGTTTTTT.